The 25 T cell receptor beta chains listed next were all sequenced from one sample in a study of shared clonotypes between healthy human individuals. Clones were sequenced by immunoSEQ multiplex PCR, and TCRdb holds only the in-frame ones, with some missing. The sample has a few million clones, more than 90% seen once. What was sequenced was naive CD4+ T cells sorted from blood. Subset noted: CD45RA+ positively selected. These receptors were obtained from a young man in good health.

The CDR3 protein is CASSRGLAIDEQFF. CDR3 DNA sequence: TGCGCCAGCAGCCGAGGCCTAGCGATCGATGAGCAGTTCTTC. The chain combines TRBV4-3 with TRBJ2-1; a weak D match, TRBD2 (6 bases). Trimming removed 4 bases at V and 8 bases at J, with 15 bases between. CDR3 length: 14 residues. CDR1 is LGHNA, CDR2 YSLEER, per germline.

This clone was detected only once. The chain recombines TRBV7-9 with TRBJ1-2; TRBD1 aligns across 9 bases. The CDR3 consists of 16 residues. The germline CDR1 and CDR2 sequences are SEHNR and FQNEAQ (reference sequence). The ends lost 1 base at V and 5 bases at J; junction bases unmatched: 8. CDR3 residues: CASSLGGTGLPYGYTF. Written as DNA, the CDR3 is TGTGCCAGCAGCTTAGGTGGGACAGGGTTGCCGTATGGCTACACCTTC.

The chain uses TRBV27 and TRBJ2-3; TRBD1 aligns across 8 bases. The J segment lost 3 bases and the V segment lost 6 bases, leaving 17 bases of the junction unmatched. Germline CDR1 is MNHEY and CDR2 is SMNVEV (reference sequence). The CDR3 extends over 18 amino acids. The CDR3 sequence is CASSSLALRRGLTDTQYF. The CDR3 bases are TGTGCCAGCAGCAGTTTAGCCCTCCGCAGGGGGCTTACAGATACGCAGTATTTT.

This clone was seen more than once but under ten times. One end of the junction varies from germline; a read error may be responsible. The J gene is TRBJ1-2, the V gene TRBV18, with TRBD1 as a possible D gene (5 bases). The germline V gene encodes CDR1 KGHSH and CDR2 LQKENI. The CDR3 runs to 17 residues. CDR3 region: CATSTLPRGVGNYGYTF. The DNA for the CDR3 is TGTGCCACCTCAACCCTTCCACGGGGCGTCGGTAACTATGGCTACACCTTC.

The V gene is TRBV7-2, the J gene TRBJ2-7; 10 bases map to TRBD1. Germline trimming cut 5 bases from V and 5 bases from J; bases unmatched to any gene: 6. The CDR3 is made up of 14 amino acids. Germline CDR1 reads SGHTA; CDR2 reads FQGNSA. The DNA of the CDR3 is TGTGCCAGCAGCGGGGGGACAGGGGTGAACGAGCAGTACTTC. Protein sequence: CASSGGTGVNEQYF.

The chain joins TRBV5-1 to TRBJ2-7; D gene unclear. The V gene's germline CDR1 is SGHRS and CDR2 YFSETQ. The CDR3 runs 14 residues. Trimming removed 5 bases at V and 5 bases at J, with 17 bases between. The CDR3 DNA sequence: TGCGCCAGCAGTCCCCAGGACCGGGCGGACGAGCAGTACTTC. Its protein product is CASSPQDRADEQYF.

The V call is TRBV2, the J call TRBJ1-5; 7 bases are a match to TRBD1. There are 13 residues in the CDR3. The V segment lost 7 bases and the J segment 7 bases; nucleotides outside the gene matches: 7. Germline CDR1 is SNHLY and CDR2 is FYNNEI. CDR3 DNA: TGTGCCAGCAATCGGGACAGTTACCAGCCCCAGCATTTT. Its translation: CASNRDSYQPQHF. The complete variable domain, with remaining parts taken from reference TRBV2 and TRBJ1-5, reads EPEVTQTPSHQVTQMGQEVILRCVPISNHLYFYWYRQILGQKVEFLVSFYNNEISEKSEIFDDQFSVERPDGSNFTLKIRSTKLEDSAMYFCASNRDSYQPQHFGDGTRLSIL.

The chain recombines TRBV5-1 with TRBJ2-7, with TRBD1 matching 9 bases. The CDR3 runs to 15 residues. The V and J ends lost 2 bases and 2 bases, in that order; junction bases with no gene match: 5. The V gene's germline CDR1 is SGHRS and CDR2 YFSETQ. This CDR3 reads CASSFLGQGPYEQYF. CDR3 nucleotide sequence: TGCGCCAGCAGCTTTCTGGGACAGGGCCCCTACGAGCAGTACTTC.

Comment on this clone: Different DNA sequences within this sample yield the same CDR3. The V gene is TRBV20-1, the J gene TRBJ2-7; tentatively, D is TRBD2 (5 bases). V was cut by 6 bases and J by 4 bases, with 10 bases left in between. From germline, CDR1 is DFQATT and CDR2 SNEGSKA (reference sequence). This CDR3 is 11 amino acids long. CDR3 sequence: CSARVTYEQYF. In nucleotides, the CDR3 is TGCAGTGCGCGGGTAACGTACGAGCAGTACTTC.

This clone was recorded only once. Other DNA sequences in the same sample also yield this CDR3. The chain has TRBV28 and TRBJ1-4; 7 nucleotides align to TRBD1. CDR1 and CDR2 from the germline V gene are MDHEN and SYDVKM. Germline trimming cut 2 bases from V and 8 bases from J; bases unmatched to any gene: 5. The CDR3 length is 14 residues. The chain's CDR3 is CASSLEGADEKLFF. The CDR3 bases are TGTGCCAGCAGTTTAGAGGGGGCAGACGAAAAACTGTTTTTT.

The chain employs TRBV6-5 and TRBJ2-7; 9 bases map to TRBD2. In germline, CDR1 is MNHEY, CDR2 SVGAGI. This CDR3 comprises 15 residues. V shed 2 bases, J shed 1 base, and the junction held 3 bases outside the gene matches. This CDR3 is CASSYRLADSYEQYF. CDR3 sequence (DNA): TGTGCCAGCAGTTACCGACTAGCGGATTCCTACGAGCAGTACTTC.

The rearrangement uses TRBV2 and TRBJ2-7, with a tentative D call TRBD2 (5 bases). The CDR3 is 13 residues long. The germline CDR1 and CDR2 sequences are SNHLY and FYNNEI. Trimming cost V 3 bases and J 3 bases, with 9 bases left between them. CDR3 sequence: CASSDRAGYEQYF. The CDR3 DNA sequence: TGTGCCAGCAGTGATAGGGCGGGCTACGAGCAGTACTTC.

The rearrangement joins TRBV7-2 to TRBJ2-5; D unclear. This CDR3 contains 12 residues. The ends were cut back, 5 bases at V and 1 base at J, with 5 bases in the middle. The germline V gene has CDR1 SGHTA and CDR2 FQGNSA. The CDR3: CASSPVQETQYF. As DNA, the CDR3 is TGTGCCAGCAGCCCGGTCCAAGAGACCCAGTACTTC.

The chain recombines TRBV28 with TRBJ1-2; possibly TRBD1 for D (5 bases). Germline CDR1 MDHEN, CDR2 SYDVKM. The CDR3 extends over 12 amino acids. The V end lost 5 bases, the J end lost 11 bases, and 15 bases lay between the germline ends. DNA of the CDR3: TGTGCCAGCAGTCAAAACGAATGGGGGTACACCTTC. The encoded protein is CASSQNEWGYTF.

This clone has just one count. The chain recombines TRBV4-1 with TRBJ1-4; 9 nucleotides line up with TRBD1. CDR1 and CDR2 (germline): MGHRA, YSYEKL. Trimming cost V 0 bases and J 2 bases; bases outside gene matches: 7. This CDR3 contains 18 residues. The CDR3 loop reads CASSQDWDRARTNEKLFF. CDR3 DNA sequence: TGCGCCAGCAGCCAAGATTGGGACAGGGCGCGGACTAATGAAAAACTGTTTTTT.

The chain recombines TRBV11-2 with TRBJ2-5; TRBD2 agrees at 11 bases. The V gene's germline CDR1 is SGHAT and CDR2 FQNNGV. This CDR3 contains 15 residues. The V and J ends lost 0 bases and 4 bases, in that order; junction bases with no gene match: 1. The CDR3 is CASSLDGTSGETQYF. CDR3 DNA sequence: TGTGCCAGCAGCTTAGATGGGACTAGCGGAGAGACCCAGTACTTC.

This sequence joins TRBV28 and TRBJ2-7; D is unresolved. V was cut by 7 bases and J by 3 bases, with 13 bases left in between. The germline CDR1 and CDR2 sequences are MDHEN and SYDVKM. The CDR3 sequence is 13 residues long. CDR3 in DNA: TGTGCCAGCAAAAGTGCGATGGACTACGAGCAGTACTTC. The encoded protein is CASKSAMDYEQYF.

This clone is a singleton in its sample. Other DNA variants within this sample encode the same CDR3. This chain connects TRBV11-2 to TRBJ2-5; 10 positions agree with TRBD1. The germline V gene has CDR1 SGHAT and CDR2 FQNNGV. The V gene end was trimmed by 1 base and the J gene end by 5 bases; junction bases not matched to a gene: 1. This CDR3 spans 14 amino acids. The DNA of the CDR3 is TGTGCCAGCAGCTTAGGGACAGGGGGGGAGACCCAGTACTTC. It is translated as CASSLGTGGETQYF. Together with reference TRBV11-2 and TRBJ2-5, the CDR3 gives the full variable domain: EAGVAQSPRYKIIEKRQSVAFWCNPISGHATLYWYQQILGQGPKLLIQFQNNGVVDDSQLPKDRFSAERLKGVDSTLKIQPAKLEDSAVYLCASSLGTGGETQYFGPGTRLLVL.

The V gene is TRBV25-1, the J gene TRBJ2-7; no definite D call. V was trimmed by 2 bases and J by 3 bases, leaving 14 bases between them. The CDR3 length is 15 residues. The germline gives CDR1 MGHDK, CDR2 SYGVNS. This CDR3 is CASSESRVQVYEQYF. CDR3 nucleotide sequence: TGTGCCAGCAGTGAAAGTCGGGTCCAGGTCTACGAGCAGTACTTC.

The chain couples TRBV27 to TRBJ2-3; 9 bases map to TRBD2. CDR1 and CDR2 (germline): MNHEY, SMNVEV (reference sequence). This CDR3 comprises 14 residues. Germline trimming cut 6 bases from V and 0 bases from J; bases unmatched to any gene: 1. CDR3 bases: TGTGCCAGCAGCGGACTAGCGAGCACAGATACGCAGTATTTT. Its protein is CASSGLASTDTQYF.

This chain uses TRBV19 with TRBJ2-3; D call uncertain. The germline V gene encodes CDR1 LNHDA and CDR2 SQIVND (reference sequence). The CDR3 runs to 15 residues. Trimming pared 4 bases from V and 4 bases from J, leaving 15 bases between. DNA for the CDR3: TGTGCCAGTAGTAGGGCCTACCCGGGCTCAGATACGCAGTATTTT. Protein sequence: CASSRAYPGSDTQYF.

This chain joins TRBV15 and TRBJ2-3; D not certain. The ends were cut back, 0 bases at V and 4 bases at J, with 8 bases in the middle. The germline V gene encodes CDR1 LNHNV and CDR2 YYDKDF (reference sequence). CDR3 length equals 14 residues. The CDR3 is CATSRDVLADTQYF. In DNA form, the CDR3 reads TGTGCCACCAGCAGAGACGTGTTGGCAGATACGCAGTATTTT.

The rearrangement uses TRBV6-4 and TRBJ1-2; D gene ambiguous. Germline V CDR1 and CDR2: MRHNA, SNTAGT. This CDR3 is built from 15 residues. Trimming pared 2 bases from V and 1 base from J, leaving 11 bases between. In DNA form, the CDR3 reads TGTGCCAGCAGTGACAGAGCTGCGGGTAACTATGGCTACACCTTC. Translating it yields CASSDRAAGNYGYTF.

The chain uses TRBV6-5 and TRBJ1-1; 9 bases line up with TRBD1. Trimming took 8 bases from V and 2 from J; bases not matched to a gene: 3. Germline V gene lookup returns CDR1 MNHEY and CDR2 SVGAGI. This CDR3 spans 13 amino acids. The CDR3 sequence is CASQQGANTEAFF. The DNA for the CDR3 is TGTGCCAGCCAACAGGGGGCAAACACTGAAGCTTTCTTT.

This chain joins TRBV7-9 and TRBJ2-7; D call uncertain. This CDR3 is 13 amino acids long. V was shortened by 0 bases and J by 7 bases, with 10 bases between the two germline ends. Germline CDR1 SEHNR, CDR2 FQNEAQ (reference sequence). The CDR3 here is CASSLAVRGEQYF. The CDR3 bases are TGTGCCAGCAGCTTAGCAGTCCGAGGAGAGCAGTACTTC.